Sequencing of this T cell receptor beta chain was carried out in a study of T cells in Graves' hyperthyroidism and ophthalmopathy. Regarding the study as a whole: Ophthalmopathy got predicted by the model a median approximately 6 months before its onset. Clonotypes that were expanded in thyroid above 0.001 mostly appeared in blood too.

This clonotype was recorded many times. The antigen remains unidentified. Exclusion of a patient resulted from uncontrolled infection, other autoimmune disease, pregnancy or lactation. Germline values: CDR1 SGHRS, CDR2 YFSETQ. Trimming shortened V by 5 bases and J by 7 bases, and 16 bases separated the two germline ends. The CDR3 is made up of 14 amino acids. Template material for amplifying TCR beta CDR3 regions consisted of RNA transcripts. The HTBI primer set drove a first-round RT-PCR of the TCR CDR3. In TCRdb, the multiplex PCR reads were re-called with MiXCR into one record per CDR3 protein. The sample lists around 450,000 distinct CDR3 sequences, 15% to 18% seen once, with approximately 7.5% in the top ten.

Sequenced material: blood. The gene calls are TRBV5-1 and TRBJ2-1; D possibly corresponds to TRBD2 (6 bases). This sequence originates from a woman in her late teens or twenties with Graves' hyperthyroidism. CDR3 sequence (DNA): TGCGCCAGCAGGAGTTCGACTAGGGGAAATGAGCAGTTCTTC. Translation gives CASRSSTRGNEQFF. Full variable domain (rest looked up from reference TRBV5-1 and TRBJ2-1): KAGVTQTPRYLIKTRGQQVTLSCSPISGHRSVSWYQQTPGQGLQFLFEYFSETQRNKGNFPGRFSGRQFSNSRSEMNVSTLELGDSALYLCASRSSTRGNEQFFGPGTRLTVL.